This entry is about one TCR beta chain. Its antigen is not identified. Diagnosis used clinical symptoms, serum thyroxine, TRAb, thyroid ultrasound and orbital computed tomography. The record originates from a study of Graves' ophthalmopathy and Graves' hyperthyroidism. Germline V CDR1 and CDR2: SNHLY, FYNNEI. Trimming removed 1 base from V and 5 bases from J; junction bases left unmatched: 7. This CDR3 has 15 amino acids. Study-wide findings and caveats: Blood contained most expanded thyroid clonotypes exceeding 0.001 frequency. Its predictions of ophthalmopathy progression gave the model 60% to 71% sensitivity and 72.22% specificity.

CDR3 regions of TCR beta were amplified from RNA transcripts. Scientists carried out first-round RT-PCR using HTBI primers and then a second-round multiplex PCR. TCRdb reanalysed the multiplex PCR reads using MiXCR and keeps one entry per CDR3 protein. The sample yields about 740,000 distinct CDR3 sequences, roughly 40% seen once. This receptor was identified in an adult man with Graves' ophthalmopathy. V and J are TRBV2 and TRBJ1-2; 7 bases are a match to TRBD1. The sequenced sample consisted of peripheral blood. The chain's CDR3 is CASSEDRGLRYGYTF. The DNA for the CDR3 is TGTGCCAGCAGTGAAGACAGGGGCTTGCGGTATGGCTACACCTTC.